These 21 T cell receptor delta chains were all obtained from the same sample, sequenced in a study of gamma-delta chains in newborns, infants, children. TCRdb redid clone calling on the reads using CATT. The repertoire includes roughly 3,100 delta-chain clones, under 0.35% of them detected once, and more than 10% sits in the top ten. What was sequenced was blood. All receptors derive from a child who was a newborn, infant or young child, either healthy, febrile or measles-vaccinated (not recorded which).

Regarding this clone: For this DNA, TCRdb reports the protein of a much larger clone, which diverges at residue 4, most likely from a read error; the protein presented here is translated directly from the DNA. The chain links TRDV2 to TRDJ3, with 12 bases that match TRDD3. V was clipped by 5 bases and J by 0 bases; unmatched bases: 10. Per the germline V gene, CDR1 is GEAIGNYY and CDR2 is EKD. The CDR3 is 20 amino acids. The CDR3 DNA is TGTGCCTGTGTCTCTCCCGCTGGGGGATACGTCTCCTGGGACACCCGACAGATGTTTTTC. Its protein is CACVSPAGGYVSWDTRQMFF.

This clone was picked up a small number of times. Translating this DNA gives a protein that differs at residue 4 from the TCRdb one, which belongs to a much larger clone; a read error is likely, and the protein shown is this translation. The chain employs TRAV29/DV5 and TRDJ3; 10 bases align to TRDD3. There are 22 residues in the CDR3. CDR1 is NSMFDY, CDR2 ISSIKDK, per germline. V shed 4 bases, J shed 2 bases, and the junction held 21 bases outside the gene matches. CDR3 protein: CAACGGRLGDLLRAWDTRQMFF. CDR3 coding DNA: TGTGCAGCATGCGGGGGTCGACTGGGGGATCTCCTTCGGGCCTGGGACACCCGACAGATGTTTTTC.

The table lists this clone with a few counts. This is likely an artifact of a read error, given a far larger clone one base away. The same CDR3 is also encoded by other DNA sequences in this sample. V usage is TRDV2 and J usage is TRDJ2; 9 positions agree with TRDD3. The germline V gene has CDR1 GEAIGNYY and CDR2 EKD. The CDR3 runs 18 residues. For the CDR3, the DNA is TGTGCCTGTGACACCTTACTGGGGGGATACTCTTTAACAGCACAACTCTTCTTT. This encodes CACDTLLGGYSLTAQLFF.

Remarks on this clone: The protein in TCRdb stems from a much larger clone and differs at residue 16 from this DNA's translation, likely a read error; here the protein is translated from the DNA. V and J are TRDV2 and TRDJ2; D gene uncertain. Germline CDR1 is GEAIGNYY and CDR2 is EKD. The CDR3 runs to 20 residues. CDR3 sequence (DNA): TGTGCCTGTGACACGGTCCTGCCGGATCCCTCTTTGGCTTTGACAGTACAACTCTTCTTT. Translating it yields CACDTVLPDPSLALTVQLFF.

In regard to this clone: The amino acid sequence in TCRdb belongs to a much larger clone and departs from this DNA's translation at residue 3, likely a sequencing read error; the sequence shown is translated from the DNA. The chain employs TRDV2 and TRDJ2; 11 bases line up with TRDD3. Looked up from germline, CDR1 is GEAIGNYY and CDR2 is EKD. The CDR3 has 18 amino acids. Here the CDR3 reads CARDGLLGDKALTAQLFF. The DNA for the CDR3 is TGTGCCCGTGACGGATTACTGGGGGATAAAGCTTTGACAGCACAACTCTTCTTT.

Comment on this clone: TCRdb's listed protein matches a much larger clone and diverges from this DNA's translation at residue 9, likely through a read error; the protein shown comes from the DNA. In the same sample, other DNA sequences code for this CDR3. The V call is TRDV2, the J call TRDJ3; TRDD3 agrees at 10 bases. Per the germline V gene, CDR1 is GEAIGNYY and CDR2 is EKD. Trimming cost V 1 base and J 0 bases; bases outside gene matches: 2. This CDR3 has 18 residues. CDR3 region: CACDTGGYSSWDTRQMFF. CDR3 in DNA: TGTGCCTGTGACACTGGGGGATACAGCTCCTGGGACACCCGACAGATGTTTTTC.

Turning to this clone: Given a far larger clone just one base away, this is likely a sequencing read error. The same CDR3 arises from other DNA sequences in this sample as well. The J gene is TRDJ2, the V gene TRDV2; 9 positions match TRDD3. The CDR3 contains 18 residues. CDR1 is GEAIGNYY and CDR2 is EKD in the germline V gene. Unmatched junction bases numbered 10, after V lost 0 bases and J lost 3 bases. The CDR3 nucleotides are TGTGCCTGTGACACCTTACTGGGGGGATACTCTCTGACAGCACAACTCTTCTTT. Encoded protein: CACDTLLGGYSLTAQLFF.

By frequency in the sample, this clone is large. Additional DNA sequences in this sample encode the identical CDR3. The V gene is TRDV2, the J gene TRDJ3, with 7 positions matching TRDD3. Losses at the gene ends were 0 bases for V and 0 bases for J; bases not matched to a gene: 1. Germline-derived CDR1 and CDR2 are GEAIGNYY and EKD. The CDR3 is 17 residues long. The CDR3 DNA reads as TGTGCCTGTGACACCGTGGGGGACTCCTGGGACACCCGACAGATGTTTTTC. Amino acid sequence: CACDTVGDSWDTRQMFF.

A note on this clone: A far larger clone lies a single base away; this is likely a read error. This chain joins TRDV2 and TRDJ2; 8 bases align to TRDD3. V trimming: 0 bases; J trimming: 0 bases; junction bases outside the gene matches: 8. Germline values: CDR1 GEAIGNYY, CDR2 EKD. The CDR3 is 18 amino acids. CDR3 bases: TGTGCCTGTGACACCTTACTGGGGGGACACTCTTTGACAGCACAACTCTTCTTT. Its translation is CACDTLLGGHSLTAQLFF.

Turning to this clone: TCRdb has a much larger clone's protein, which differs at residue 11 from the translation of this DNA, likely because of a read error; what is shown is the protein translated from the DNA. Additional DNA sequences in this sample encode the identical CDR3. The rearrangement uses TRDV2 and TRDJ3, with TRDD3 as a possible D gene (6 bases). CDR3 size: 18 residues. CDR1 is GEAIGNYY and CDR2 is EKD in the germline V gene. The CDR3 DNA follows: TGTGCCTGTGACACCTGGGGATCAAGCTCCAGGGACACCCGACAGATGTTTTTC. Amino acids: CACDTWGSSSRDTRQMFF.

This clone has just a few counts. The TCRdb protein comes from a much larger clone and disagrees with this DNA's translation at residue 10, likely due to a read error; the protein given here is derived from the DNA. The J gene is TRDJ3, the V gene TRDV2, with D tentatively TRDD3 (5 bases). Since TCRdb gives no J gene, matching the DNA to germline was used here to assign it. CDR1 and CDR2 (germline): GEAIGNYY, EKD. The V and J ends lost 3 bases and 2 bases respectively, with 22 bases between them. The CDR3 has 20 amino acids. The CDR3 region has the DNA TGTGCCTGTGACCCCATGGCGGGGGGCAGCATACCCTGGGACACCCGACAGATGTTTTTC. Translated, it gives CACDPMAGGSIPWDTRQMFF.

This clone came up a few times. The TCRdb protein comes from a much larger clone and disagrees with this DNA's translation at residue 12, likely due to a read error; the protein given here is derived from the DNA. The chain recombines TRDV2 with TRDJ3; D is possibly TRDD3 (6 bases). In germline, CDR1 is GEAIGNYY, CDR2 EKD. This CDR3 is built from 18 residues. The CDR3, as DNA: TGTGCCTGTGACACCTGGGGATCAAGCTCCTGGAACACCCGACAGATGTTTTTC. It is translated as CACDTWGSSSWNTRQMFF.

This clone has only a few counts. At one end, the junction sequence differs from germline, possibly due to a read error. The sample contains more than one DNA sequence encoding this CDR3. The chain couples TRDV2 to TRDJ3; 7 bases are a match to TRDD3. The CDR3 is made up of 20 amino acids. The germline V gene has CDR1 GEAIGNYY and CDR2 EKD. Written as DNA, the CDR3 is TGTGCCTGTGACAAAGTTTACCGGGGGATCAGCTCCTGGGACACCCGACAGATGTTCTTC. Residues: CACDKVYRGISSWDTRQMFF.

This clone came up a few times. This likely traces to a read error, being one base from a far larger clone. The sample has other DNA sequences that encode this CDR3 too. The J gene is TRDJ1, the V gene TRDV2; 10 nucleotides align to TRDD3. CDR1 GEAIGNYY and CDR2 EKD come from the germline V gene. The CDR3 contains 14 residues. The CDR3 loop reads CACDTGGYTDKLIF. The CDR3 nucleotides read TGTGCTTGTGACACTGGGGGATACACCGATAAACTCATCTTT.

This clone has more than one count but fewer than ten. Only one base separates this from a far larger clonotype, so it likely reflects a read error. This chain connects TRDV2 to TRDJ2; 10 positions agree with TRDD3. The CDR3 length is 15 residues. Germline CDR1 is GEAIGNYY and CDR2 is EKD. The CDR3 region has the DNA TGTGCCTGTGACACTGGGGGATACTTGACAACACAACTCTTCTTT. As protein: CACDTGGYLTTQLFF.

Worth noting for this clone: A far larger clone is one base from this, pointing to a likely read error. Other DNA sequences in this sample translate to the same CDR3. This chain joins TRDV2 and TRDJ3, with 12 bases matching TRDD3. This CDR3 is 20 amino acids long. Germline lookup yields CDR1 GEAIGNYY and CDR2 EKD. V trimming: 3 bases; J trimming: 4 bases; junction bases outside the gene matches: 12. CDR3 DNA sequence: TGTGCCTGTGACTCTCCCGCTGGGGGATACGTCTCTTGGGACACCCGACAGATGTTTTTC. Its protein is CACDSPAGGYVSWDTRQMFF.

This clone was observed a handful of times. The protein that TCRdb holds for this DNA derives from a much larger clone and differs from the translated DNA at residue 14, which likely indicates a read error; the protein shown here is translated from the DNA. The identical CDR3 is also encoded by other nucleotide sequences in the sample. CDR3 loop: CACDSAGGYSPSSRDTRQMFF. The CDR3 coding sequence is TGTGCCTGTGACTCGGCTGGGGGATACTCACCTAGCTCCAGGGACACCCGACAGATGTTTTTC. This chain links TRDV2 with TRDJ3; TRDD3 matches at 11 bases. Germline CDR1 and CDR2: GEAIGNYY and EKD. The CDR3 consists of 21 residues.

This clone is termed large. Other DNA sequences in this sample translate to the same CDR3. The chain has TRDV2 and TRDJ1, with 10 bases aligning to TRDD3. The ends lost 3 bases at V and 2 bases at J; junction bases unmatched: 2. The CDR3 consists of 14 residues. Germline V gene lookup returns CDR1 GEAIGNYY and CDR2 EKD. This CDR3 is CACDGLGDTDKLIF. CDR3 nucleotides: TGTGCCTGTGACGGACTGGGGGATACCGATAAACTCATCTTT.

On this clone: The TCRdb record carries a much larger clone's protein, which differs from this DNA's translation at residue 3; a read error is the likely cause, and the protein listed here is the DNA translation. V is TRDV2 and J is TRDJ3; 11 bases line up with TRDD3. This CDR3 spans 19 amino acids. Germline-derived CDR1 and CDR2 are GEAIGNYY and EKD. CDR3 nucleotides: TGTGCCTATGACACCGTACTGGGGGATAGCTCCTGGGACACCCGACAGATGTTTTTC. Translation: CAYDTVLGDSSWDTRQMFF.

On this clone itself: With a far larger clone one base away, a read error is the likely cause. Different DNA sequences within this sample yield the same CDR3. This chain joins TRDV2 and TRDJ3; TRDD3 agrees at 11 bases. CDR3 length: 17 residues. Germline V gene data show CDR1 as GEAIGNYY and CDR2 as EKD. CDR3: CACDILGDTWDTRQMFF. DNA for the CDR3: TGTGCGTGTGACATACTGGGGGATACCTGGGACACCCGACAGATGTTTTTC.

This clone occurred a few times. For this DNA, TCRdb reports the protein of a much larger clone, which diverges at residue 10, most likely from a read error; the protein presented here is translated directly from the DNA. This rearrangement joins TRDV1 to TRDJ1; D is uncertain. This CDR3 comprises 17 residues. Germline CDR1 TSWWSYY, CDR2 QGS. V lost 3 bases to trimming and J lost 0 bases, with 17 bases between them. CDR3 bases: TGTGCTCTTGGGGAGCAGACTTTCTTTTCCAACACCGATAAACTCATCTTT. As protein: CALGEQTFFSNTDKLIF.